These 11 T cell receptor beta chains were sequenced from one sample in a study of CD8+ T cells in alopecia areata. Following extraction, RNA underwent reverse transcription to cDNA, which served as the sequencing template. Sequenced by immunoSEQ multiplex PCR; TCRdb stores in-frame clones only, minus some. This sample has some 120,000 clones, with roughly 50% found just once. Sequenced sample: NKG2D-low CD8+ T cells sorted from blood. Every receptor here comes from a human donor with alopecia areata.

The table lists this clone with a few counts. The genes are TRBV7-9 and TRBJ1-6; D uncertain. The CDR3 runs 10 residues. Trimming left V 8 bases short and J 9 bases short, with 5 bases between. Germline assignment: CDR1 SEHNR and CDR2 FQNEAQ (reference sequence). In nucleotides, the CDR3 is TGTGCCAGCGGATCTTCACCCCTCCACTTT. Translation: CASGSSPLHF.

The chain joins TRBV13 to TRBJ2-7, with 8 positions matching TRBD2. The junction had 3 bases not matched to a gene; V was cut back by 0 bases and J by 2 bases. Per the germline V gene, CDR1 is PRHDT and CDR2 is FYEKMQ (reference sequence). The CDR3 extends over 15 amino acids. The CDR3 region is CASSLGAGAAYEQYF. DNA for the CDR3: TGTGCCAGCAGCTTAGGAGCGGGAGCGGCCTACGAGCAGTACTTC.

The chain joins TRBV7-9 to TRBJ2-3, with D uncertain. The CDR3 spans 12 residues. V lost 0 bases, J lost 2 bases, and 0 bases lay in between. Germline CDR1 SEHNR, CDR2 FQNEAQ (reference sequence). CDR3 sequence reads: CASSLATDTQYF. In DNA, the CDR3 is TGTGCCAGCAGCTTAGCCACAGATACGCAGTATTTT.

The chain combines TRBV29-1 with TRBJ2-7; 7 nucleotides agree with TRBD1. Losses at the gene ends were 7 bases for V and 2 bases for J; bases not matched to a gene: 5. Germline V gene lookup returns CDR1 SQVTM and CDR2 ANQGSEA. This CDR3 is built from 12 residues. The CDR3: CSAETGTYEQYF. In DNA form, the CDR3 reads TGCAGCGCGGAGACAGGGACCTACGAGCAGTACTTC.

This chain uses TRBV30 with TRBJ2-3; unclear D gene. The CDR3 covers 11 residues. V lost 4 bases and J 2 bases, leaving 4 bases between the germline ends. The germline V gene has CDR1 GTSNPN and CDR2 SVGIG (reference sequence). The CDR3 region has the DNA TGTGCCTGGACTGCCACAGATACGCAGTATTTT. It translates to CAWTATDTQYF.

The V gene is TRBV5-6, the J gene TRBJ1-5; the D is unclear. The CDR3 loop spans 13 amino acids. Trimming shortened V by 3 bases and J by 6 bases, and 10 bases separated the two germline ends. The germline CDR1 and CDR2 sequences are SGHDT and YYEEEE. CDR3 protein: CASSYGEGQPQHF. The CDR3 nucleotides are TGTGCCAGCAGCTACGGGGAGGGTCAGCCCCAGCATTTT. Full variable domain (remainder filled in from reference TRBV5-6 and TRBJ1-5): DAGVTQSPTHLIKTRGQQVTLRCSPKSGHDTVSWYQQALGQGPQFIFQYYEEEERQRGNFPDRFSGHQFPNYSSELNVNALLLGDSALYLCASSYGEGQPQHFGDGTRLSIL.

This chain uses TRBV29-1 with TRBJ2-7; 9 bases fit TRBD1. Trimming removed 6 bases from V and 3 bases from J; junction bases left unmatched: 6. The germline V gene has CDR1 SQVTM and CDR2 ANQGSEA. This CDR3 is 13 amino acids long. CDR3 protein: CSVTGTGYYEQYF. CDR3 in DNA: TGCAGCGTAACCGGGACAGGGTACTACGAGCAGTACTTC.

This clone was seen only a few times. The V gene is TRBV21-1, the J gene TRBJ2-7; TRBD1 is the table's D call and was not checked against the DNA. TRBV21-1 is deemed a pseudogene. The CDR3 extends over 13 amino acids. The CDR3 loop is CAFGRDRVYEQYF. The CDR3 region has the DNA TGTGCCTTCGGGCGGGACAGGGTCTACGAGCAGTACTTC.

The chain couples TRBV6-4 to TRBJ2-1; weak D call: TRBD2 (5 bases). Deletions cut 0 bases from V and 4 bases from J, with 13 bases between. Germline V gives CDR1 MRHNA, CDR2 SNTAGT. The CDR3 spans 16 residues. The CDR3: CASSDSVRAPYNEQFF. The CDR3 DNA sequence: TGTGCCAGCAGTGACTCGGTGCGGGCCCCATACAATGAGCAGTTCTTC.

This chain uses TRBV2 with TRBJ1-4; D possibly corresponds to TRBD1 (6 bases). CDR1 and CDR2 from the germline V gene are SNHLY and FYNNEI. This CDR3 contains 18 residues. V was shortened by 7 bases and J by 0 bases, with 21 bases between the two germline ends. The CDR3 reads CASNDWGAGGATNEKLFF. As DNA, the CDR3 is TGTGCCAGCAATGACTGGGGGGCCGGCGGTGCAACTAATGAAAAACTGTTTTTT.

In its sample, this clone was seen a few times. The chain has TRBV7-9 and TRBJ2-1; 9 bases match TRBD2. CDR3 length: 14 residues. With V trimmed by 7 bases and J by 5 bases, 6 bases remained unmatched. The V gene's germline CDR1 is SEHNR and CDR2 FQNEAQ (reference sequence). In nucleotides, the CDR3 is TGTGCCAGCAAACTAGCGGGCCTGGACAATGAGCAGTTCTTC. Its translation is CASKLAGLDNEQFF.